Shown below are 5 T cell receptor beta chains from a single sample sequenced in a study of regulatory T cells in long-lasting Graves disease. Sample time point: newly diagnosed GD, antithyroid drugs for less than 3 months. After RNA was extracted from PBMCs, the TCR library was made from it. Researchers made TCR beta libraries by using iRepertoire HTBI primers and running Arm-PCR on CDR3 regions. TCRdb reprocessed the multiplex PCR reads with MiXCR, giving one entry per CDR3 protein. The sample has about 500,000 distinct CDR3 sequences; around 16% are singletons. A further study also used this sample, focusing on T cells in Graves' hyperthyroidism and ophthalmopathy.

The sequencing here drew on peripheral blood mononuclear cells (PBMCs), taken at new diagnosis, from a patient treated with antithyroid drugs. These receptors originate from a man aged 35 to 55 with Graves disease.

The sample holds many counts of this clonotype. The chain carries TRBV12-3 or TRBV12-4 and TRBJ2-5; weak D call: TRBD2 (5 bases). The V gene lost 1 base and the J gene lost 0 bases, with 9 bases spanning the gap. The CDR3 totals 15 residues. The DNA of the CDR3 is TGTGCCAGCAGTTTAGGGGGAGCACACCAAGAGACCCAGTACTTC. Amino acid sequence: CASSLGGAHQETQYF.

A remark on this clonotype: Possible read error: a much larger clone is one base away. This chain links TRBV11-3 with TRBJ2-7; 7 bases align to TRBD2. Germline V lookup: CDR1 SGHNT, CDR2 YENEEA. The CDR3 is made up of 15 amino acids. V lost 5 bases to trimming and J lost 2 bases; unmatched junction nucleotides: 9. In DNA form, the CDR3 reads TGTGCCAGCAGCCCCGCGGGAGATATTACCTACGAGCAGTACTTC. Translation: CASSPAGDITYEQYF.

This clonotype has ten or more counts. V and J are TRBV13 and TRBJ2-7; possible D gene TRBD2, 5 bases. The CDR3 sequence is 13 residues long. Trimming pared 5 bases from V and 3 bases from J, leaving 11 bases between. Germline-derived CDR1 and CDR2 are PRHDT and FYEKMQ (reference sequence). The CDR3 coding sequence is TGTGCCAGCAGCCCCTGGACTCTCTACGAGCAGTACTTC. Protein sequence: CASSPWTLYEQYF.

Ten or more counts support this clonotype. The chain is built from TRBV6-2 or TRBV6-3 and TRBJ2-7; either TRBD1 or TRBD2 may fit D (5 bases each). Trimming pared 2 bases from V and 4 bases from J, leaving 12 bases between. This CDR3 contains 14 residues. Germline CDR1 reads MNHEY; CDR2 reads SVGEGT. CDR3 loop: CASSYDRGWYEQYF. CDR3 bases: TGTGCCAGCAGTTACGATCGGGGCTGGTACGAGCAGTACTTC.

This clonotype was detected ten times or more. V is TRBV6-6 and J is TRBJ2-7, with 7 bases aligning to TRBD2. The CDR3 has 15 residues. The trim removed 0 bases at V and 3 bases at J, leaving 5 bases unmatched. The germline gives CDR1 MNHNY, CDR2 SVGAGI (reference sequence). The CDR3: CASSYSMGTNYEQYF. In nucleotides, the CDR3 is TGTGCCAGCAGTTACTCGATGGGGACTAACTACGAGCAGTACTTC.